This T cell receptor beta chain was recorded in a study of cytotoxic CD8 clonotypes in ibrutinib-treated CLL. Study results and caveats: Increased clonality at ibrutinib response gave way to a return toward baseline at progression. Rare overall, public clonotypes shrank or held steady under therapy.

Profiling relied on immunoSEQ multiplex PCR, and the TCRdb table lists in-frame clones only, not all of them. Of about 28,000 clones in the sample, around 52% were seen once. To note about this clone: What it binds is not known.

The germline V and J ends were trimmed by 6 bases and 4 bases, with 8 bases remaining between them. Looked up from germline, CDR1 is SNHLY and CDR2 is FYNNEI. CDR3 length: 12 residues. Sequenced here: PBMCs, sampled before ibrutinib treatment. The V and J genes are TRBV2 and TRBJ2-3; weak D call: TRBD2 (6 bases). The TCR comes from a human donor with chronic lymphocytic leukemia. CDR3 loop: CASRRGADTQYF. The CDR3 coding sequence is TGTGCCAGCAGGCGGGGTGCAGATACGCAGTATTTT.